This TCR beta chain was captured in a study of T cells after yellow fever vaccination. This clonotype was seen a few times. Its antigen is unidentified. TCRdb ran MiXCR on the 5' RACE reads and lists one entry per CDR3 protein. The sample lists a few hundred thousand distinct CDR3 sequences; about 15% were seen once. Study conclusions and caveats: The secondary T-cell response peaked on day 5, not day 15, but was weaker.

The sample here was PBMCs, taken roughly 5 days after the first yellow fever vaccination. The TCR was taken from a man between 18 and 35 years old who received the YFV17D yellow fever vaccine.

The CDR3: CASKNQGSTEAFF. In DNA form, the CDR3 reads TGTGCCAGCAAGAACCAGGGATCGACTGAAGCTTTCTTT. This chain uses TRBV28 with TRBJ1-1, with D perhaps TRBD1 (5 bases). The germline CDR1 and CDR2 sequences are MDHEN and SYDVKM. The CDR3 is 13 residues long. V was shortened by 7 bases and J by 5 bases, with 14 bases between the two germline ends. The variable domain in full, completed from reference TRBV28 and TRBJ1-1, reads DVKVTQSSRYLVKRTGEKVFLECVQDMDHENMFWYRQDPGLGLRLIYFSYDVKMKEKGDIPEGYSVSREKKERFSLILESASTNQTSMYLCASKNQGSTEAFFGQGTRLTVV.